Below are 2 T cell receptor beta chains sequenced from a single sample in a study of blood T cell repertoires in COVID-19. Measured with immunoSEQ multiplex PCR; TCRdb has only the in-frame clones, and not every one. The sample carries 250,000 to 350,000 clones, around 87% recorded once. Sequencing was performed on peripheral blood. These receptors originate from a woman in her forties or fifties who had recovered from COVID-19.

This chain links TRBV28 with TRBJ1-2, with 7 bases that match TRBD1. Germline CDR1 and CDR2: MDHEN and SYDVKM. The CDR3 loop spans 12 amino acids. For the CDR3, the DNA is TGTGCTTTGACCGACAGGGATTATGGCTACACCTTC. Translation gives CALTDRDYGYTF.

The genes are TRBV7-8 and TRBJ1-2; the match to TRBD1 covers 8 bases. The CDR3 is 15 amino acids. Germline-derived CDR1 and CDR2 are SGHVS and FQNEAQ. The J segment lost 4 bases and the V segment lost 1 base, leaving 5 bases of the junction unmatched. The CDR3 region is CASSLGTGPAYGYTF. CDR3 coding DNA: TGTGCCAGCAGCTTAGGGACAGGGCCCGCCTATGGCTACACCTTC.